The following is a T cell receptor beta chain sequence with its context. Its antigen is unidentified. The data were taken from a study of cytotoxic CD8 clonotypes in ibrutinib-treated CLL. Study details: There were about 11 relapsed/refractory patients and around 15 treatment-naive patients, and some 18 were IGHV unmutated.

Only in-frame clones appear in the TCRdb table, and some are missing; sequencing was by immunoSEQ multiplex PCR. The sample shows some 93,000 clones, around 73% of them seen only once. General study points: Treatment saw public clonotypes, which were uncommon, either contract or stay stable.

The V and J ends lost 8 bases and 11 bases respectively, with 18 bases between them. Germline values: CDR1 GTSNPN, CDR2 SVGIG (reference sequence). This CDR3 comprises 12 residues. The sample here was PBMCs, taken after 12 months of ibrutinib treatment. The rearrangement uses TRBV30 and TRBJ1-4, with D perhaps TRBD1 (5 bases). The sequence derives from a human donor with chronic lymphocytic leukemia. The DNA of the CDR3 is TGTGCCGGCGGGAGGCAGGAGGGGAAACTGTTTTTT. This sequence encodes CAGGRQEGKLFF.